The clone carrying this T cell receptor (beta chain) has ten or more counts. The data derive from a study of blood T cells in healthy people across ages. Germline values: CDR1 SGHTA, CDR2 FQGNSA. This CDR3 is built from 15 residues. Trimming took off 1 base at V and 7 bases at J, with 14 bases between the two ends. The use of a sample-barcoded 5' primer and a J-beta primer mix characterized a second PCR of about 7 to 12 cycles. TCRdb re-analysed the 5' RACE reads in MiXCR, keeping a single row per CDR3 protein. This sample has approximately 810,000 distinct CDR3 sequences, with roughly 26% found just once.

The sample was blood. The clonotype comes from an elderly woman in good health. The rearrangement joins TRBV7-2 to TRBJ2-4; possibly TRBD1 or TRBD2 for D (5 bases each). In DNA form, the CDR3 reads TGTGCCAGCAGCTTAGAGATGGGGCGAGGGAACATTCAGTACTTC. Translation gives CASSLEMGRGNIQYF.